These T cell receptor beta chains were read from a single sample in a study of blood T cell repertoires in COVID-19. Sequencing was performed with immunoSEQ multiplex PCR; in TCRdb, only in-frame clones are kept and a portion is missing. This sample has approximately 36,000 clones, with about 88% found just once. The specimen was peripheral blood. The receptors derive from a human donor in a cohort sampled during active COVID-19. Each CDR3 is given with its conserved first and last residue. The D gene is left open where the match is weak. For some rows the clone size is stated as once, few or many, or as a class when expanded; others skip it.

v_gene,j_gene,abundance,d_gene,CDR3aa,CDR3nt
TRBV23-1,TRBJ2-7,NA,TRBD1,CASSHYRGTGRLTYEQYF,TGCGCCAGCAGTCACTATCGCGGGACAGGGAGGCTTACCTACGAGCAGTACTTC
TRBV29-1,TRBJ1-2,NA,NA,CSVDGGHGYTF,TGCAGCGTTGATGGGGGCCATGGCTACACCTTC
TRBV5-1,TRBJ2-2,NA,TRBD1,CASSLGTGTGELFF,TGCGCCAGCAGCTTGGGGACAGGGACCGGGGAGCTGTTTTTT
TRBV5-4,TRBJ2-3,NA,TRBD2,CASRREIAGTDTQYF,TGTGCCAGCAGGCGTGAAATAGCGGGTACAGATACGCAGTATTTT
TRBV14,TRBJ2-7,NA,NA,CASSQMGPQAYEQYF,TGTGCCAGCAGCCAAATGGGGCCACAAGCCTACGAGCAGTACTTC
TRBV6-1,TRBJ1-4,few,TRBD1,CASSARQGNRWSEKLFF,TGTGCCAGCAGTGCCCGACAGGGGAATAGATGGTCGGAAAAACTGTTTTTT
TRBV7-2,TRBJ2-6,few,TRBD2,CASSSRLAGGSGANVLTF,TGTGCCAGCAGCTCCCGACTAGCGGGGGGCTCTGGGGCCAACGTCCTGACTTTC
TRBV6-5,TRBJ2-7,NA,NA,CASRGETSSYEQYF,TGTGCCAGCAGAGGTGAGACTAGCTCCTACGAGCAGTACTTC
TRBV6-5,TRBJ1-4,NA,TRBD1,CASRTGSGNEKLFF,TGTGCCAGCAGGACAGGGTCGGGTAATGAAAAACTGTTTTTT
TRBV6-5,TRBJ2-3,NA,NA,CASSYSRPGDTQYF,TGTGCCAGCAGTTACTCGAGGCCTGGAGATACGCAGTATTTT
TRBV12-3/TRBV12-4,TRBJ1-2,NA,NA,CASSINRDGYTF,TGTGCCAGCAGTATCAACAGGGATGGCTACACCTTC
TRBV3-1/TRBV3-2,TRBJ1-6,NA,NA,CASSQGRDSPLHF,TGTGCCAGCAGCCAAGGGCGGGATTCACCCCTCCACTTT
TRBV30,TRBJ2-3,NA,NA,CAWTGWGGDTQYF,TGTGCCTGGACGGGGTGGGGTGGAGATACGCAGTATTTT
TRBV7-2,TRBJ1-1,NA,TRBD1,CASSLYPDRGKAFF,TGTGCCAGCAGTTTATACCCCGACAGGGGAAAAGCTTTCTTT
TRBV5-4,TRBJ2-2,once,TRBD2,CASSLGLERGPNTGELFF,TGTGCCAGCAGCTTGGGGTTGGAGCGGGGGCCGAACACCGGGGAGCTGTTTTTT
TRBV27,TRBJ1-2,NA,NA,CASSLSRGGRNGYTF,TGTGCCAGCAGTTTAAGTCGGGGGGGGCGGAATGGCTACACCTTC
TRBV29-1,TRBJ1-1,NA,TRBD1,CSAKDRRTLPGTEAFF,TGCAGCGCAAAGGACAGGCGAACACTACCGGGCACTGAAGCTTTCTTT